The sequence of this T cell receptor (beta chain) was determined in a study of T-cell memory formation after mild COVID-19. The wider study: In these data, TCR clusters were largely donor specific.

Constant-segment-primed 5'RACE gave TCR alpha and TCR beta cDNA libraries with sample barcodes and UMIs. TCRdb redid the calling of the 5' RACE reads with MiXCR, one entry per CDR3 protein. This sample has 100,000 or so distinct CDR3 sequences, with approximately 10% found just once. V was pared by 7 bases and J by 2 bases, with 7 bases of the junction left unmatched. The CDR3 covers 15 residues. Germline V lookup: CDR1 ENHRY, CDR2 SYGVKD. As regards this clonotype: Its antigen is undetermined.

Whole-study results and caveats: The study found balanced CD4/CD8 in clones contracting day 15 to 85 and a CD4+ lean in later expanders. Cross-reactive memory seemingly joined, as some responding clones were found in pre-infection memory.

The receptor was derived from a young man who had mild COVID-19 (a few samples of this study predate the infection). Cell type and time point are not known. The chain links TRBV10-3 to TRBJ2-1; 8 bases are a match to TRBD2. The material sequenced was PBMCs or a T cell subset sorted from them (not recorded which). In DNA, the CDR3 is TGTGCCATCAAGAGTGCTAGCGGGCCCTACAATGAGCAGTTCTTC. It translates to CAIKSASGPYNEQFF.